Here is one T cell receptor (beta chain) with its context. Its target is unknown. This sample stems from a study of cytomegalovirus exposure and HLA in healthy donors. Study outcomes and limitations: Later on, a genetic analysis was performed. It linked a missense variant in DCLRE1C with V- and J-gene trimming of TCR beta. Analyses of presence and absence presupposed an approximately uniform sequencing depth across donors. Being productive about 87% or about 30% of the time was typical of most TCR beta V segments in an earlier analysis.

PCR involved 60 Vbeta and 13 Jbeta primers. Authors' analysis steps: Approximately 11 million shared chains were among the roughly 80 million unique TCR beta chains that a later analysis counted. The method was immunoSEQ multiplex PCR; TCRdb's version includes in-frame clones alone and lacks a portion of them. V and J calls and clone size are those listed in that table; D and trimming were worked out from the DNA. The sample includes some 200,000 clones, approximately 70% of them seen just once. The sequenced sample consisted of PBMCs. This sequence originates from a man aged 35 to 55 in good health and CMV-seropositive.

This CDR3 reads CASSLRSTEAFF. CDR3 coding DNA: TGTGCCAGCAGTTTAAGGAGCACTGAAGCTTTCTTT. V usage is TRBV28 and J usage is TRBJ1-1, with D unclear. In germline, CDR1 is MDHEN, CDR2 SYDVKM. There are 12 residues in the CDR3. The ends were cut back, 2 bases at V and 4 bases at J, with 5 bases in the middle.